Listed here are 17 T cell receptor beta chains from one sample, sequenced in a study of blood T cells in healthy people across ages (dated by TCRdb to about 2015). Receptors were amplified or captured by 5' RACE. Sequenced on an Illumina HiSeq 2500. A second PCR of about 6 to 11 cycles was run with a J-beta primer mix and a sample-barcoded 5' primer. The raw public data were reprocessed by TCRdb itself: fastp quality trimming at Q25, MiXCR clonotype calling, in-frame beta chains only. Records with the same CDR3 protein are collapsed into one entry carrying the most frequent genes and DNA. Present in this sample are about 800,000 distinct CDR3 sequences, nearly 60% of which were seen just once. The ten largest make up about 20% of the sample. The specimen was blood. Receptors were obtained from a man younger than 40 in good health.

This clonotype came up a few times. The chain links TRBV12-5 to TRBJ2-3, with D unresolved. Germline V gene lookup returns CDR1 LGHNT and CDR2 FRNRAP. Trimming shortened V by 2 bases and J by 3 bases, and 15 bases separated the two germline ends. This CDR3 comprises 16 residues. CDR3 nucleotide sequence: TGTGCTAGTGGTTTGTCCTCAGACGAAGGGACAGATACGCAGTATTTT. It translates to CASGLSSDEGTDTQYF.

This clonotype was counted between two and nine times. This sequence joins TRBV29-1 and TRBJ2-5, with a weak D call TRBD1 (6 bases). V was cut by 7 bases and J by 4 bases, with 25 bases left in between. Germline V gene data show CDR1 as SQVTM and CDR2 as ANQGSEA. This CDR3 contains 16 residues. CDR3 in amino acids: CSAFPHTGSRGETQYF. Here the CDR3 DNA reads TGCAGCGCGTTCCCCCACACCGGGTCCAGGGGAGAGACCCAGTACTTC. Filled out from reference TRBV29-1 and TRBJ2-5, the complete variable domain reads SAVISQKPSRDICQRGTSLTIQCQVDSQVTMMFWYRQQPGQSLTLIATANQGSEATYESGFVIDKFPISRPNLTFSTLTVSNMSPEDSSIYLCSAFPHTGSRGETQYFGPGTRLLVL.

This clonotype was seen a handful of times. This chain connects TRBV6-2 or TRBV6-3 to TRBJ2-6; D not certain. CDR1 MNHEY and CDR2 SVGEGT come from the germline V gene. Trimming stripped 7 bases from V and 2 bases from J, with 6 bases between. There are 13 residues in the CDR3. The chain's CDR3 is CASIQAGANVLTF. The CDR3 DNA follows: TGTGCCAGCATTCAGGCTGGGGCCAACGTCCTGACTTTC.

This CDR3 reads CASSLGGAMNTEAFF. The CDR3 DNA sequence: TGTGCCAGCAGCTTGGGAGGGGCGATGAACACTGAAGCTTTCTTT. The chain is built from TRBV7-2 and TRBJ1-1; TRBD1 might be the D (5 bases). The CDR3 contains 15 residues. V dropped 3 bases and J dropped 0 bases, with 11 bases sitting between them. CDR1 is SGHTA, CDR2 FQGNSA, per germline.

This chain connects TRBV20-1 to TRBJ2-1, with TRBD2 matching 9 bases. The germline V gene encodes CDR1 DFQATT and CDR2 SNEGSKA (reference sequence). Trimming removed 3 bases from V and 4 bases from J; junction bases left unmatched: 13. The CDR3 is 17 residues long. The CDR3 DNA reads TGCAGTGCTAGGGGGTTAGCGGGAGTAGGGTCATACAATGAGCAGTTCTTC. This gives the protein CSARGLAGVGSYNEQFF.

In its sample, this clonotype was seen a few times. The chain is built from TRBV2 and TRBJ2-1, with D perhaps being TRBD1 or TRBD2 (5 bases each). The V end lost 1 base, the J end lost 11 bases, and 6 bases lay between the germline ends. The CDR3 extends over 11 amino acids. The germline V gene encodes CDR1 SNHLY and CDR2 FYNNEI. This CDR3 is CASSEGGQQFF. CDR3 DNA sequence: TGTGCCAGCAGTGAAGGGGGACAGCAGTTCTTC.

This clonotype was seen many times. The J gene is TRBJ2-5, the V gene TRBV7-2, with D unresolved. There are 16 residues in the CDR3. Germline CDR1 and CDR2: SGHTA and FQGNSA. With 2 bases removed from V and 1 base from J, the gap between germline ends came to 14 bases. The CDR3 nucleotides read TGTGCCAGCAGCTTAAGCAGCGCGGCGCCCCAAGAGACCCAGTACTTC. Amino acid sequence: CASSLSSAAPQETQYF.

This rearrangement joins TRBV12-3 or TRBV12-4 to TRBJ1-1, with a possible D match to TRBD1 (5 bases). With 7 bases removed from V and 4 bases from J, the gap between germline ends came to 10 bases. This CDR3 has 12 residues. CDR3 protein: CASNLGPTEAFF. CDR3 in DNA: TGTGCCAGCAACCTGGGGCCCACTGAAGCTTTCTTT.

The chain links TRBV7-2 to TRBJ2-7; 8 nucleotides agree with TRBD2. There are 17 residues in the CDR3. Germline trimming cut 0 bases from V and 2 bases from J; bases unmatched to any gene: 9. Germline V gene lookup returns CDR1 SGHTA and CDR2 FQGNSA. The CDR3 is CASSLAGGAGVTYEQYF. CDR3 nucleotide sequence: TGTGCCAGCAGCTTAGCCGGGGGGGCCGGAGTCACCTACGAGCAGTACTTC. Based on the CDR3 plus reference TRBV7-2 and TRBJ2-7, the full variable domain is GAGVSQSPSNKVTEKGKDVELRCDPISGHTALYWYRQSLGQGLEFLIYFQGNSAPDKSGLPSDRFSAERTGGSVSTLTIQRTQQEDSAVYLCASSLAGGAGVTYEQYFGPGTRLTVT.

The chain has TRBV15 and TRBJ2-7; D possibly corresponds to TRBD2 (6 bases). The CDR3 is 15 amino acids. The germline CDR1 and CDR2 sequences are LNHNV and YYDKDF (reference sequence). V dropped 8 bases and J dropped 3 bases, with 20 bases sitting between them. The CDR3 reads CATSYGAGPDYEQYF. The DNA for the CDR3 is TGTGCCACCTCATATGGTGCGGGGCCGGACTACGAGCAGTACTTC.

A note on this clonotype: The junction and the germline gene differ at one end; a read error may be behind it. The J gene is TRBJ2-3, the V gene TRBV6-2 or TRBV6-3; D is perhaps TRBD2 (5 bases). Looked up from germline, CDR1 is MNHEY and CDR2 is SVGEGT. This CDR3 contains 15 residues. CDR3 coding DNA: TGTGCCAACAGTTACGAGAGCGGATACACAGATACGCAGTATTTT. Protein: CANSYESGYTDTQYF.

The genes are TRBV28 and TRBJ2-5; 13 bases fit TRBD2. The CDR3 sequence is 15 residues long. Germline CDR1 and CDR2: MDHEN and SYDVKM. The J segment lost 10 bases and the V segment lost 6 bases, leaving 11 bases of the junction unmatched. CDR3 residues: CASRVGLAGLGDQYF. The CDR3 DNA is TGTGCCAGCAGAGTGGGACTAGCGGGGCTTGGAGACCAGTACTTC. Looking up the rest from reference TRBV28 and TRBJ2-5 gives the full variable domain: DVKVTQSSRYLVKRTGEKVFLECVQDMDHENMFWYRQDPGLGLRLIYFSYDVKMKEKGDIPEGYSVSREKKERFSLILESASTNQTSMYLCASRVGLAGLGDQYFGPGTRLLVL.

The genes are TRBV4-3 and TRBJ2-1; D is unclear. The V gene lost 2 bases and the J gene lost 10 bases, with 18 bases spanning the gap. Germline CDR1 reads LGHNA; CDR2 reads YSLEER. CDR3 length: 15 residues. The DNA of the CDR3 is TGCGCCAGCAGCCAAAGCTCAGTGACGGCCGGGGAGCAGTTCTTC. Its translation: CASSQSSVTAGEQFF.

The rearrangement links TRBV20-1 to TRBJ2-3; possibly TRBD1 for D (6 bases). The germline gives CDR1 DFQATT, CDR2 SNEGSKA (reference sequence). The CDR3 totals 16 residues. V dropped 4 bases and J dropped 5 bases, with 22 bases sitting between them. The CDR3 region has the DNA TGCAGTGCTACCGACACGGCCAGGGGCGCGGGAGATACGCAGTATTTT. It codes for CSATDTARGAGDTQYF.

The chain joins TRBV20-1 to TRBJ1-1; 9 bases agree with TRBD1. V lost 5 bases and J lost 5; bases outside the gene matches: 6. Germline V gene lookup returns CDR1 DFQATT and CDR2 SNEGSKA (reference sequence). The CDR3 has 13 amino acids. For the CDR3, the DNA is TGCAGTGCTCCTCGGACAGGGGCGACTGAAGCTTTCTTT. The encoded protein is CSAPRTGATEAFF.

The chain has TRBV7-8 and TRBJ1-1; D is undetermined. Germline assignment: CDR1 SGHVS and CDR2 FQNEAQ. Deletions cut 2 bases from V and 6 bases from J, with 16 bases between. The CDR3 consists of 15 residues. CDR3 nucleotides: TGTGCCAGCAGCTTATGCCCGTCCCCTTTGCCTGAAGCTTTCTTT. It codes for CASSLCPSPLPEAFF.

The V call is TRBV29-1, the J call TRBJ1-1, with D unclear. Germline-derived CDR1 and CDR2 are SQVTM and ANQGSEA. Trimming removed 4 bases at V and 0 bases at J, with 9 bases between. The CDR3 consists of 13 residues. DNA of the CDR3: TGCAGCGTTGTATTGAGGGTGAACACTGAAGCTTTCTTT. The encoded protein is CSVVLRVNTEAFF.